Sequencing of this TCR beta chain was carried out in a study of blood T cell repertoires in COVID-19. Study overall: Samples taken during acute and convalescent COVID-19 were collected in the United States, Italy and Spain. From T cells, B-cell-depleted T cells, or PBMCs came the material, which was cDNA or gDNA.

Germline lookup yields CDR1 LNHDA and CDR2 SQIVND (reference sequence). Deletions cut 1 base from V and 7 bases from J, with 17 bases between. The length of the CDR3 is 16 residues. The method was immunoSEQ multiplex PCR; TCRdb's version includes in-frame clones alone and lacks a portion of them. The repertoire holds about 280,000 clones, with around 87% as singletons. The sequenced sample consisted of peripheral blood. The rearrangement joins TRBV19 to TRBJ1-5; possible D gene TRBD1, 6 bases. This receptor was identified in a woman aged 30 to 39 who had recovered from COVID-19. The CDR3 sequence is CASSIGGRGFGQPQHF. Written as DNA, the CDR3 is TGTGCCAGTAGTATAGGAGGCAGGGGATTTGGACAGCCCCAGCATTTT.